This TCR beta chain was sequenced in a study of blood T cell repertoires in COVID-19. Study details: Sites in the United States, Italy and Spain provided acute and convalescent COVID-19 samples. PBMCs, B-cell-depleted T cells, or T cells were the source of the cDNA or gDNA that made up the material.

Per the original methods: Reference gene primer amplification in the assay estimated nucleated cell counts. Sequencing was performed with immunoSEQ multiplex PCR; in TCRdb, only in-frame clones are kept and a portion is missing. The V and J calls and clone size come from that table; D and trimming were worked out from the DNA. Of fewer than 150,000 clones listed, around 80% are singletons. This CDR3 has 14 amino acids. Trimming cost V 7 bases and J 5 bases, with 15 bases left between them. The germline V gene encodes CDR1 SEHNR and CDR2 FQNEAQ (reference sequence). The source of this sequence is a human donor in a cohort sampled during active COVID-19. The chain recombines TRBV7-9 with TRBJ1-3, with unresolved D. The specimen was peripheral blood. CDR3 DNA: TGTGCCAGCACCCGGTCAGAGGCGCGAAACACCATATATTTT. The encoded protein is CASTRSEARNTIYF.